Listed below are T cell receptor beta chains from one sample, sequenced in a study of blood T cell repertoires in COVID-19. Profiling relied on immunoSEQ multiplex PCR, and the TCRdb table lists in-frame clones only, not all of them. The sample holds about 370,000 clones; 85% to 90% are singletons and the top ten take roughly 0.99%. Source material: PBMCs or T cells enriched from blood (not recorded which). The receptors shown here come from a young man who had recovered from COVID-19. The CDR3 runs from the conserved cysteine through the conserved F or W. Each record gives: J gene, V gene, D gene, clone size, CDR3 protein, CDR3 DNA. D genes are given only for firm matches. Expanded clones get a size class; other rows say once, few or many, or leave the size out.

TRBJ1-5 | TRBV5-1 | TRBD1 | few | CASSLEGQPNQPQHF | TGCGCCAGCAGCTTGGAGGGACAGCCTAATCAGCCCCAGCATTTT
TRBJ1-2 | TRBV7-9 | NA | NA | CASSLTSQANYGYTF | TGTGCCAGCAGCTTAACCTCTCAGGCGAACTATGGCTACACCTTC
TRBJ2-7 | TRBV18 | TRBD1 | NA | CASSLQKGAINEQYF | TGTGCCAGCTCACTCCAGAAGGGGGCAATCAACGAGCAGTACTTC
TRBJ2-1 | TRBV29-1 | TRBD2 | NA | CSVPWEGSYNEQFF | TGCAGCGTCCCCTGGGAGGGCTCCTACAATGAGCAGTTCTTC
TRBJ2-1 | TRBV19 | NA | once | CASNEENEQFF | TGTGCCAGTAACGAGGAAAATGAGCAGTTCTTC
TRBJ2-7 | TRBV20-1 | NA | NA | CSAADSEQYF | TGCAGTGCTGCTGACAGCGAGCAGTACTTC
TRBJ1-3 | TRBV19 | NA | NA | CASSKQAGTPRYGNTIYF | TGTGCCAGTAGTAAACAGGCCGGGACACCACGATATGGAAACACCATATATTTT
TRBJ2-1 | TRBV7-9 | NA | NA | CASSPDNEQFF | TGTGCCAGCAGCCCCGACAATGAGCAGTTCTTC
TRBJ1-2 | TRBV13 | NA | NA | CASSLAVYGYTF | TGTGCCAGCAGCTTAGCGGTATATGGCTACACCTTC
TRBJ1-6 | TRBV18 | NA | NA | CASSPTRVDNSPLHF | TGTGCCAGCTCACCAACCAGGGTAGATAATTCACCCCTCCACTTT
TRBJ2-7 | TRBV18 | NA | NA | CASSPTGMIHSEQYF | TGTGCCAGCTCGCCCACAGGGATGATACATTCCGAGCAGTACTTC
TRBJ2-5 | TRBV13 | TRBD1 | once | CASSLSVGTGGEETQYF | TGTGCCAGCAGCCTAAGCGTAGGGACAGGGGGAGAAGAGACCCAGTACTTC
TRBJ1-2 | TRBV3-1/TRBV3-2 | TRBD1 | NA | CASSQRTGNYGYTF | TGTGCCAGCAGCCAAAGGACAGGCAACTATGGCTACACCTTC
TRBJ2-1 | TRBV19 | TRBD2 | NA | CASSIGSSGINEQFF | TGTGCCAGTAGTATAGGCTCAAGCGGGATCAATGAGCAGTTCTTC
TRBJ2-5 | TRBV5-1 | NA | NA | CASSLGGPETQYF | TGCGCCAGCAGCTTGGGGGGGCCTGAGACCCAGTACTTC
TRBJ2-5 | TRBV18 | NA | NA | CASSPKSGETQYF | TGTGCCAGCTCACCGAAGTCCGGGGAGACCCAGTACTTC
TRBJ1-5 | TRBV28 | NA | NA | CASSSRTDYSNQPQHF | TGTGCCAGCAGTTCCAGGACCGACTATAGCAATCAGCCCCAGCATTTT
TRBJ1-1 | TRBV27 | NA | NA | CASSSPGGLAFF | TGTGCCAGCAGTTCACCTGGGGGCTTAGCTTTCTTT
TRBJ1-1 | TRBV7-3 | NA | NA | CASSLFGGSTEAFF | TGTGCCAGCAGCTTATTCGGGGGGAGCACTGAAGCTTTCTTT
TRBJ2-7 | TRBV7-9 | NA | NA | CASSPAGYEQYF | TGTGCCAGCAGCCCCGCGGGTTACGAGCAGTACTTC
TRBJ1-4 | TRBV18 | NA | NA | CASSPVAGPGNEKLFF | TGTGCCAGCTCACCAGTTGCTGGGCCCGGTAATGAAAAACTGTTTTTT
TRBJ1-1 | TRBV4-2 | NA | NA | CASSQGRVSTEAFF | TGTGCCAGCAGCCAAGGACGGGTAAGCACTGAAGCTTTCTTT
TRBJ2-3 | TRBV5-1 | TRBD1 | once | CASSTGGSTDTQYF | TGCGCCAGCAGCACAGGGGGCAGTACAGATACGCAGTATTTT
TRBJ2-7 | TRBV9 | TRBD1 | NA | CASSVEGASEQYF | TGTGCCAGCAGCGTAGAGGGGGCGAGTGAGCAGTACTTC
TRBJ1-1 | TRBV13 | TRBD1 | NA | CASSPRQGHTEAFF | TGTGCCAGCAGCCCACGACAGGGACACACTGAAGCTTTCTTT
TRBJ2-5 | TRBV7-9 | TRBD1 | once | CASSLWTGGDETQYF | TGTGCCAGCAGCTTATGGACAGGGGGTGATGAGACCCAGTACTTC
TRBJ1-1 | TRBV18 | NA | once | CASSRQNAAFF | TGTGCCAGCTCCCGACAGAACGCGGCTTTCTTT
TRBJ2-5 | TRBV7-2 | TRBD2 | NA | CASSPTSGGQETQYF | TGTGCCAGCAGCCCAACTAGCGGGGGACAAGAGACCCAGTACTTC
TRBJ1-4 | TRBV9 | TRBD1 | NA | CASSHRDREPTNEKLFF | TGTGCCAGCAGCCACCGGGACAGAGAACCAACTAATGAAAAACTGTTTTTT